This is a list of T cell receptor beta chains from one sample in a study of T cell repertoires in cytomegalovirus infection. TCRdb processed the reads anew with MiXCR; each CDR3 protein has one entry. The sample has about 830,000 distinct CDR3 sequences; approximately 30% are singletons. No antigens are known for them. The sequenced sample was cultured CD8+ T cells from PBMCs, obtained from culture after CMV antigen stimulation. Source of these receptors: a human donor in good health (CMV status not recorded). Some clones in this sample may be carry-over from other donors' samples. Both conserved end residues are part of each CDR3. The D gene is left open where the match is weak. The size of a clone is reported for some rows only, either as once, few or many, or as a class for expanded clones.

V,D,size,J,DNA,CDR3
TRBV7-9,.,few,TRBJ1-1,TGTGCCAGCAACTTCCCTGGGAGGCGCCGCACTGAAGCTTTCTTT,CASNFPGRRRTEAFF
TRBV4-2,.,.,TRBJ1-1,TGTGCCAGCAGCCAAGAGGCAGGGAGTGGCGCTGAAGCTTTCTTT,CASSQEAGSGAEAFF
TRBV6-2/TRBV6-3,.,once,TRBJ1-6,TGTGCCAGCAGTCTCCGGGAGCTCCCGGGGGATTCACCCCTCCACTTT,CASSLRELPGDSPLHF
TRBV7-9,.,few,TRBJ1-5,TGTGCCAGCAGCTCTTCCATCAATCAGCCCCAGCATTTT,CASSSSINQPQHF
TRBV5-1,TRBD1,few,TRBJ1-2,TGCGCCAGCAGCTGGGTAGGGGACAGGGATGATTATGGCTACACCTTC,CASSWVGDRDDYGYTF
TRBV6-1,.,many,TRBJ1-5,TGTGCCAGCAGTGAATGGGGGGGGCAGAGCAATCAGCCCCAGCATTTT,CASSEWGGQSNQPQHF
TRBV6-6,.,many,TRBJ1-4,TGTGCCAGCTCGATCGACAGAGCAACTAATGAAAAACTGTTTTTT,CASSIDRATNEKLFF
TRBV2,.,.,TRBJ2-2,TGTGCCAGTTCCCCAAGGGACCGAACGAGATACACCGGGGAGCTGTTTTTT,CASSPRDRTRYTGELFF
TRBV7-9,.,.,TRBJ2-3,TGTGCCAGCAGCTTGTTTTTAGATACGCAGTATTTT,CASSLFLDTQYF
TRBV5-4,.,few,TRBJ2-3,TGTGCCAGCAGCTTGGAGGTCCGGGGTACAGATACGCAGTATTTT,CASSLEVRGTDTQYF
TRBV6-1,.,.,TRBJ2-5,TGTGCCAGCAGCCGCGTAGGGGGGGAGACCCAGTACTTC,CASSRVGGETQYF
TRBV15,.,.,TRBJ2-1,TGTGCCACCAGACCAGGACACCGCAATGAGCAGTTCTTC,CATRPGHRNEQFF
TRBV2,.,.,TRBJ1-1,TGTGCCAGCAGCGGGAACCTCGTCGGCACTGAAGCTTTCTTT,CASSGNLVGTEAFF
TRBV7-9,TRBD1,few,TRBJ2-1,TGTGCCAGCCGGACAGGGGGCAGGGATGAGCAGTTCTTC,CASRTGGRDEQFF
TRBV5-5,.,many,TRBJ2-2,TGTGCCAGCAGCTTGGGGTGGGGCAGATCGAACACCGGGGAGCTGTTTTTT,CASSLGWGRSNTGELFF
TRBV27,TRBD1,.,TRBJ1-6,TGTGCCAGCAGGGGACAGGGGCCATCACCCCTCCACTTT,CASRGQGPSPLHF
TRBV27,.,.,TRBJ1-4,TGTGCCAGCAGTTTATCGTGGGGCCTTAATGAAAAACTGTTTTTT,CASSLSWGLNEKLFF
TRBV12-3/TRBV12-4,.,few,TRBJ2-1,TGTGCCAGCACCTTAATTAAGGGGGGAAATGAGCAGTTCTTC,CASTLIKGGNEQFF
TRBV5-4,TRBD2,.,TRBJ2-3,TGTGCCAGCAATTTGGGGCCCGTACTAGCGGGGGGCACAGATACGCAGTATTTT,CASNLGPVLAGGTDTQYF
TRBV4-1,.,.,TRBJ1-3,TGCGCCAGCAGCCAAGGGAAGGCCTCTGGAAACACCATATATTTT,CASSQGKASGNTIYF
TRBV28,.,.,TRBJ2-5,TGTGCCAGCACGGGGGAAAAGACAGGGCGGGCGACCCAGTACTTC,CASTGEKTGRATQYF
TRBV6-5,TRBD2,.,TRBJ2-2,TGTGCCAGCAGTTACTTGGGGGAACTAGCGGGATGGACCGGGGAGCTGTTTTTT,CASSYLGELAGWTGELFF
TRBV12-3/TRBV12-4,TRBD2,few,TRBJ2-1,TGTGCCAGCACCATAGCGGGGGGGCCTTACAATGAGCAGTTCTTC,CASTIAGGPYNEQFF
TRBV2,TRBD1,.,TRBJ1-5,TGTGCCAGCAGCGACGGACAGGGAAAATATAGCAATCAGCCCCAGCATTTT,CASSDGQGKYSNQPQHF
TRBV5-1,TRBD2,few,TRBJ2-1,TGCGCCAGCAGCTTGTACGGCGGGGGGAAGGATGAGCAGTTCTTC,CASSLYGGGKDEQFF
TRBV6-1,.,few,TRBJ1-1,TGTGCCAGCAGTGAAGATGTGGACGGGATGAACACTGAAGCTTTCTTT,CASSEDVDGMNTEAFF
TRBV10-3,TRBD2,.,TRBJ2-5,TGTGCCATCAGTACCGGGACTAGCGAAGAGACCCAGTACTTC,CAISTGTSEETQYF
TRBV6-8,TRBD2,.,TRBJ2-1,TGTGCCAGCAGTTACCCCCAGGGTGACAGCGGGGGCCTAACCTACAATGAGCAGTTCTTC,CASSYPQGDSGGLTYNEQFF
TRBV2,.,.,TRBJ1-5,TGTGCCAGCAGTCTGATACAGGGAACCAATCAGCCCCAGCATTTT,CASSLIQGTNQPQHF
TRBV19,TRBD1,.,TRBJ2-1,TGTGCCAGTAGTACCGGGACAGGAAATGAGCAGTTCTTC,CASSTGTGNEQFF
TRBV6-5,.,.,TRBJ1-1,TGTGCCAGCAGTTACGGCAGGGGAGGCCTGAAGGCTTTCTTT,CASSYGRGGLKAFF
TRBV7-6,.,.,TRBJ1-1,TGTGCCAGCAGCTCCTCAGCATTCCGGGCGGGGGAAGCTTTCTTT,CASSSSAFRAGEAFF
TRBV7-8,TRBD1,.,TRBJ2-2,TGTGCCAGCAGCTTTTCCGGGACAGGGGGCCCCGGGGAGCTGTTTTTT,CASSFSGTGGPGELFF
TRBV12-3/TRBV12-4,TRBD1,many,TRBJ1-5,TGTGCCAGCAGTTTTCTGGGCAGGGGGTATAGCAATCAGCCCCAGCATTTT,CASSFLGRGYSNQPQHF
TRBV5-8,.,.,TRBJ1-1,TGTGCCAGCAGCTTGTTAAGGTCAACCATGAACACTGAAGCTTTCTTT,CASSLLRSTMNTEAFF
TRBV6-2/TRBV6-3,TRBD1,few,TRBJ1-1,TGCGGAACGCGGACAGGGAACACTGAAGCTTTCTTT,CGTRTGNTEAFF
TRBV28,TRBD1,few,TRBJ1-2,TGTGCCAGCAGTTTAAGAGGGACAGACAACTATGGCTACACCTTC,CASSLRGTDNYGYTF
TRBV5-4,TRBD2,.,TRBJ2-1,TGTGCCAGCACCCATTCGGCGACTAGCGGGGCTGGGTATGAGCAGTTCTTC,CASTHSATSGAGYEQFF
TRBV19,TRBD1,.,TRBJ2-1,TGTGCCAGTAGGGGGACAGGGGGGCGGCTTTGGGATGAGCAGTTCTTC,CASRGTGGRLWDEQFF
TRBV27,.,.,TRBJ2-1,TGTGCCAGCGGGGAGATAGGGTACAATGAGCAGTTCTTC,CASGEIGYNEQFF
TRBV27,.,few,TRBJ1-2,TGTGCCAGCAGTTTATCGATCGGAGGGGTAGTTGGCTACACCTTC,CASSLSIGGVVGYTF
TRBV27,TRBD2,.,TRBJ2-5,TGTACCAGCAGCATTACTAGCGAGGAGACCCAGTACTTC,CTSSITSEETQYF
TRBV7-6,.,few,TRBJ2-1,TGTGCCAGCAGCTTTAGTGGGACTCGGAATGAGCAGTTCTTC,CASSFSGTRNEQFF
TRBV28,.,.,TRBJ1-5,TGTGCCAGCAGCCAGACAGTGGCAGGTCAGCCCCAGCATTTT,CASSQTVAGQPQHF
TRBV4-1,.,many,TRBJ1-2,TGCGCCAGCAGCCAAGGTGTGGGATCCGGTAATGGCTACACCTTC,CASSQGVGSGNGYTF
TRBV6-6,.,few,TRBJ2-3,TGTGCCAGCAGTGCTAGAGTATCTAGCACAGATACGCAGTATTTT,CASSARVSSTDTQYF
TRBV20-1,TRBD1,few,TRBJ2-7,TGCAGTGCTAGAGGTTTCGGGACAGGGGTCTACGAGCAGTACTTC,CSARGFGTGVYEQYF
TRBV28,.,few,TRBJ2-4,TGTGCCAGCAATGACCCCCAGGGAGTCCAAAACATTCAGTACTTC,CASNDPQGVQNIQYF
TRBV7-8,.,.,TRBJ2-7,TGTGCCAGCAGCTTCAATTCCTACTACGAGCAGTACTTC,CASSFNSYYEQYF
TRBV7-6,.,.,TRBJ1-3,TGTGCCAGCAGCTTTTTCGCAGGCGACTCTGGAAACACCATATATTTT,CASSFFAGDSGNTIYF
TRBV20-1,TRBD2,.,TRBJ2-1,TGCAGTGCGTGGGGGGGTTACAATGAGCAGTTCTTC,CSAWGGYNEQFF